Presented here are 20 T cell receptor beta chains from one specimen sequenced in a study of high-grade serous ovarian cancer treatment subgroups (dated by TCRdb to 2020 to 2022). Library method: the immunoSEQ multiplex PCR assay. In its TCRdb copy, this immuneACCESS table keeps in-frame sequences only and misses some clones. Where compared with another copy, unresolved V genes explain less than half of these, and the others have no known cause. This sample has thousands of clones in its table, and roughly 72% of those were observed once. The top ten clonotypes cover 10% to 15% of the sample. Collection of tumor samples took place before definitive surgery or chemotherapy. Sequencing was carried out using tumor tissue. The receptor source for this set is a human donor with high-grade serous ovarian cancer.

This sequence joins TRBV6-1 and TRBJ1-5, with D unclear. The germline V gene has CDR1 MNHNS and CDR2 SASEGT. The CDR3 is made up of 12 amino acids. Trimming cost V 8 bases and J 4 bases, with 9 bases left between them. The CDR3 region is CASDNGNQPQHF. The DNA for the CDR3 is TGTGCCAGCGACAACGGGAATCAGCCCCAGCATTTT.

This clone turned up a few times. The rearrangement links TRBV20-1 to TRBJ2-1; weak D call: TRBD1 (6 bases). In germline, CDR1 is DFQATT, CDR2 SNEGSKA (reference sequence). V shed 5 bases and J shed 10 bases, with 12 bases lying between them. CDR3 length: 11 amino acids. CDR3 DNA sequence: TGCAGTGCTTACGGGACAAACGAGCAGTTCTTC. Protein: CSAYGTNEQFF.

The genes are TRBV29-1 and TRBJ2-5; D remains unclear. The CDR3 consists of 13 residues. The germline V gene encodes CDR1 SQVTM and CDR2 ANQGSEA. V lost 0 bases and J lost 1, with 6 bases in between. The CDR3 here is CSVEEQIQETQYF. CDR3 sequence (DNA): TGCAGCGTTGAAGAACAGATCCAAGAGACCCAGTACTTC. Full variable domain (outside the CDR3, taken from reference TRBV29-1 and TRBJ2-5): SAVISQKPSRDICQRGTSLTIQCQVDSQVTMMFWYRQQPGQSLTLIATANQGSEATYESGFVIDKFPISRPNLTFSTLTVSNMSPEDSSIYLCSVEEQIQETQYFGPGTRLLVL.

V usage is TRBV7-8 and J usage is TRBJ2-7; 10 nucleotides agree with TRBD2. With 1 base clipped from V and 2 bases from J, the junction kept 14 bases outside the gene matches. This CDR3 is built from 19 residues. Germline CDR1 and CDR2: SGHVS and FQNEAQ. The chain's CDR3 is CASSLVGLAGASYPYEQYF. The CDR3 coding sequence is TGTGCCAGCAGCTTAGTAGGTCTAGCGGGGGCCTCTTATCCCTACGAGCAGTACTTC.

The chain joins TRBV11-2 to TRBJ2-3; 8 bases agree with TRBD1. Per the germline V gene, CDR1 is SGHAT and CDR2 is FQNNGV. CDR3 length: 17 residues. With V trimmed by 4 bases and J by 6 bases, 15 bases remained unmatched. The DNA for the CDR3 is TGTGCCAGCAGCTCTTTACAGGGGGTACCCGGTGGGGATACGCAGTATTTT. It is translated as CASSSLQGVPGGDTQYF.

The chain has TRBV7-8 and TRBJ2-7; D is possibly TRBD1 (5 bases). The CDR3 contains 14 residues. V lost 2 bases and J lost 2, with 10 bases in between. CDR1 SGHVS and CDR2 FQNEAQ come from the germline V gene. The CDR3 protein is CASSLRAGPYEQYF. CDR3 DNA sequence: TGTGCCAGCAGCTTAAGGGCAGGGCCCTACGAGCAGTACTTC.

By sample share, this clone is large. This sequence joins TRBV7-2 and TRBJ1-2, with 10 positions matching TRBD1. CDR1 is SGHTA and CDR2 is FQGNSA in the germline V gene. This CDR3 contains 16 residues. V lost 0 bases, J lost 4 bases, and 5 bases stayed unmatched. DNA of the CDR3: TGTGCCAGCAGCTTAGCGTGGACAGGGGGTAGCTATGGCTACACCTTC. The encoded protein is CASSLAWTGGSYGYTF.

V gene TRBV5-5 combines with J gene TRBJ2-7; the D is unclear. In germline, CDR1 is SGHKS, CDR2 YYEKEE (reference sequence). With 0 bases removed from V and 3 bases from J, the gap between germline ends came to 10 bases. The CDR3 has 14 amino acids. CDR3 coding DNA: TGTGCCAGCAGCTTGGGGGTTTGGGGCTACGAGCAGTACTTC. It codes for CASSLGVWGYEQYF. The full variable domain, completed using reference TRBV5-5 and TRBJ2-7, is DAGVTQSPTHLIKTRGQQVTLRCSPISGHKSVSWYQQVLGQGPQFIFQYYEKEERGRGNFPDRFSARQFPNYSSELNVNALLLGDSALYLCASSLGVWGYEQYFGPGTRLTVT.

The rearrangement links TRBV5-1 to TRBJ1-3, with D perhaps matching TRBD1 (6 bases). This CDR3 spans 17 amino acids. Between the trimmed V and J ends, which lost 1 base and 0 bases, there was a span of 14 bases. Germline assignment: CDR1 SGHRS and CDR2 YFSETQ. The DNA of the CDR3 is TGCGCCAGCAGCTTGAATTTTGACAGGAGCTCTGGAAACACCATATATTTT. The encoded protein is CASSLNFDRSSGNTIYF. The full variable domain, completed using reference TRBV5-1 and TRBJ1-3, is KAGVTQTPRYLIKTRGQQVTLSCSPISGHRSVSWYQQTPGQGLQFLFEYFSETQRNKGNFPGRFSGRQFSNSRSEMNVSTLELGDSALYLCASSLNFDRSSGNTIYFGEGSWLTVV.

V usage is TRBV6-1 and J usage is TRBJ2-4; 10 nucleotides match TRBD2. J was trimmed by 5 bases and V by 1 base; bases with no gene match: 11. Germline V gene sequence: CDR1 MNHNS, CDR2 SASEGT. This CDR3 region has 18 residues. CDR3 sequence: CASSEVGGAGGRENIQYF. CDR3 nucleotides: TGTGCCAGCAGTGAAGTAGGGGGAGCGGGGGGGCGTGAAAACATTCAGTACTTC.

The V and J genes are TRBV7-2 and TRBJ2-1; a possible D gene is TRBD2 (6 bases). CDR1 and CDR2 (germline): SGHTA, FQGNSA. The germline V and J ends were trimmed by 1 base and 3 bases, with 10 bases remaining between them. The CDR3 is 15 amino acids. CDR3 nucleotides: TGTGCCAGCAGCTTAGGAGTGGGGGGCTACAATGAGCAGTTCTTC. Its translation is CASSLGVGGYNEQFF.

Within the sample, this clone is large. J is TRBJ2-7 and V is TRBV9, with D perhaps TRBD1 (5 bases). Germline-derived CDR1 and CDR2 are SGDLS and YYNGEE. The CDR3 runs 14 residues. V lost 3 bases to trimming and J lost 0 bases, with 10 bases between them. The CDR3 region is CASSAGHDSYEQYF. The CDR3 nucleotides are TGTGCCAGCAGCGCCGGACACGACTCCTACGAGCAGTACTTC.

This chain joins TRBV27 and TRBJ2-1; D might be TRBD1 (5 bases). The CDR3 loop spans 14 amino acids. Germline V gene sequence: CDR1 MNHEY, CDR2 SMNVEV (reference sequence). Deletions cut 2 bases from V and 4 bases from J, with 9 bases between. The CDR3 DNA reads TGTGCCAGCAGTTTAGTCCGACAGTACAATGAGCAGTTCTTC. Protein product: CASSLVRQYNEQFF.

A few counts support this clone. The chain employs TRBV6-5 and TRBJ2-1, with 8 bases that match TRBD1. CDR1 MNHEY and CDR2 SVGAGI come from the germline V gene. The trim removed 1 base at V and 5 bases at J, leaving 4 bases unmatched. The CDR3 is 15 residues long. The CDR3 sequence: CASSYLGQVNNEQFF. The CDR3 DNA is TGTGCCAGCAGTTACTTGGGACAGGTAAACAATGAGCAGTTCTTC.

The rearrangement joins TRBV7-9 to TRBJ2-5, with 11 bases fitting TRBD2. The J call may not be correct, given that the DNA end is closer to TRBJ2-7. The CDR3 contains 16 residues. Germline CDR1 and CDR2: SEHNR and FQNEAQ (reference sequence). The CDR3 nucleotides are TGTGCCAGCAGCTTCAGTAGCGGGGGGGCTGGTCTCGAGCAGTACTTC. As protein: CASSFSSGGAGLEQYF.

This clone was observed a few times. The chain has TRBV6-6 and TRBJ2-7; D is undetermined. Looked up from germline, CDR1 is MNHNY and CDR2 is SVGAGI (reference sequence). This CDR3 spans 11 amino acids. The ends were cut back, 6 bases at V and 6 bases at J, with 9 bases in the middle. The CDR3 region is CASRLHGEQYF. The CDR3 DNA sequence: TGTGCCAGCAGGCTGCATGGCGAGCAGTACTTC.

The rearrangement joins TRBV15 to TRBJ2-1; D is possibly TRBD1 or TRBD2 (5 bases each). The V and J ends lost 5 bases and 2 bases respectively, with 10 bases between them. The CDR3 covers 14 residues. Looked up from germline, CDR1 is LNHNV and CDR2 is YYDKDF (reference sequence). CDR3 loop: CATSSWGTYNEQFF. The CDR3 DNA follows: TGTGCCACCAGCTCCTGGGGGACCTACAATGAGCAGTTCTTC.

The V gene is TRBV4-1, the J gene TRBJ1-2; D unclear. The V end was cut by 5 bases, the J end by 3 bases, with 16 bases between. CDR1 is MGHRA and CDR2 is YSYEKL in the germline V gene. The CDR3 is made up of 15 amino acids. CDR3 sequence reads: CASSYTTRVDYGYTF. CDR3 DNA sequence: TGCGCCAGCAGCTATACGACACGGGTGGACTATGGCTACACCTTC.

This clone was found a few times. The chain joins TRBV27 to TRBJ2-2; D uncertain. CDR1 is MNHEY, CDR2 SMNVEV, per germline (reference sequence). This CDR3 has 16 residues. Trimming removed 3 bases at V and 5 bases at J, with 16 bases between. CDR3 sequence reads: CASSFRAFGGTGELFF. DNA of the CDR3: TGTGCCAGCAGTTTTAGGGCCTTCGGTGGTACCGGGGAGCTGTTTTTT.

This chain uses TRBV5-1 with TRBJ2-3; D may be TRBD1 (6 bases). The CDR3 has 15 residues. The V gene lost 0 bases and the J gene lost 4 bases, with 12 bases spanning the gap. Germline V lookup: CDR1 SGHRS, CDR2 YFSETQ. The CDR3 loop is CASSLAGRGADTQYF. Here the CDR3 DNA reads TGCGCCAGCAGCTTGGCCGGCAGGGGCGCAGATACGCAGTATTTT.